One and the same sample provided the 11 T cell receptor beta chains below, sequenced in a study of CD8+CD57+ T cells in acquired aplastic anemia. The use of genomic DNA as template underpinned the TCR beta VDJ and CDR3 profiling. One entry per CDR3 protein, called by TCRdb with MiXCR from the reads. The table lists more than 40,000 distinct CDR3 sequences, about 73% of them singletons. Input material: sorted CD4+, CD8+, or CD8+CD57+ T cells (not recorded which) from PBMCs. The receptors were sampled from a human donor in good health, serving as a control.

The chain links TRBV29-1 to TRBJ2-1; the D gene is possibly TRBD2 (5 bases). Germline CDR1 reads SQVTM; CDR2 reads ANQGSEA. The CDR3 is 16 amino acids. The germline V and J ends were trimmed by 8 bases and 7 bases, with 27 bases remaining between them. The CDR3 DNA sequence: TGCAGCAGTGAATCTTCTGGAGTGGGAGTGGGGAATGAGCAGTTCTTC. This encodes CSSESSGVGVGNEQFF.

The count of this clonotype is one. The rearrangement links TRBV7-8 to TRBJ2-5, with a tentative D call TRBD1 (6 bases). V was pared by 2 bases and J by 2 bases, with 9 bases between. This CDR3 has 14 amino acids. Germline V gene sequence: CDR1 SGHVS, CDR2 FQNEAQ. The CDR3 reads CASSLIGTQETQYF. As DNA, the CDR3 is TGTGCCAGCAGCTTAATAGGGACACAAGAGACCCAGTACTTC. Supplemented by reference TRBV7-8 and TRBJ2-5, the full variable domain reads GAGVSQSPRYKVAKRGQDVALRCDPISGHVSLFWYQQALGQGPEFLTYFQNEAQLDKSGLPSDRFFAERPEGSVSTLKIQRTQQEDSAVYLCASSLIGTQETQYFGPGTRLLVL.

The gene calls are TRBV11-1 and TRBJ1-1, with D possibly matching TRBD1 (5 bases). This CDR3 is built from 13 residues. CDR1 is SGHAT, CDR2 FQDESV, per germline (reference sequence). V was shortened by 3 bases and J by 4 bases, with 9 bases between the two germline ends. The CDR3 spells CASSFSGGTEAFF. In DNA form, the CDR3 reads TGTGCCAGCAGCTTTAGTGGGGGCACTGAAGCTTTCTTT.

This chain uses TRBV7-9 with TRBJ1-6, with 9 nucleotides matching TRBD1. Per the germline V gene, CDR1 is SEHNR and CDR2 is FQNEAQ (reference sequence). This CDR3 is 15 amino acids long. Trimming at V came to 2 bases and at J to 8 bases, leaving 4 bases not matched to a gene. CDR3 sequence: CASSLMTGGDSPLHF. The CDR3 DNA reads TGTGCCAGCAGCTTAATGACAGGGGGGGATTCACCCCTCCACTTT.

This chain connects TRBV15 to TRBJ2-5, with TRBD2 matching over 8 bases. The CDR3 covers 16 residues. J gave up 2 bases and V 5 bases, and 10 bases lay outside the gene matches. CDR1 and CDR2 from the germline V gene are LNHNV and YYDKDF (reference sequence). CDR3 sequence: CATSAPFGREQETQYF. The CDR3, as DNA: TGTGCCACCAGCGCCCCTTTCGGGAGGGAGCAAGAGACCCAGTACTTC.

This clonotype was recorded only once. CDR3 loop: CASSQTTGRSVTIYF. DNA for the CDR3: TGTGCCAGCAGCCAGACTACGGGACGGAGCGTCACCATATATTTT. This sequence joins TRBV16 and TRBJ1-3, with D possibly TRBD1 on 5 matching bases. CDR3 size: 15 residues. Per the germline V gene, CDR1 is KGHSY and CDR2 is FQNENV. Trimming removed 3 bases from V and 9 bases from J, with 18 bases in between. Full variable domain (remainder filled in from reference TRBV16 and TRBJ1-3): GEEVAQTPKHLVRGEGQKAKLYCAPIKGHSYVFWYQQVLKNEFKFLISFQNENVFDETGMPKERFSAKCLPNSPCSLEIQATKLEDSAVYFCASSQTTGRSVTIYFGEGSWLTVV.

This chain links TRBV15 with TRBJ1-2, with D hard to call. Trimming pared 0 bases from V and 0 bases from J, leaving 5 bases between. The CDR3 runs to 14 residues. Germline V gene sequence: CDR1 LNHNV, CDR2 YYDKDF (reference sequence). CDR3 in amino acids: CATSRDSANYGYTF. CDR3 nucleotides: TGTGCCACCAGCAGAGACAGTGCTAACTATGGCTACACCTTC.

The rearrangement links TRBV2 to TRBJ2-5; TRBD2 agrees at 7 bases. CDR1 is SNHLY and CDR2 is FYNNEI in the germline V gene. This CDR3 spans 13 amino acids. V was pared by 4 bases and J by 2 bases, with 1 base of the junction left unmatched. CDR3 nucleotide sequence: TGTGCCAGCAGTGGGGGACTACAAGAGACCCAGTACTTC. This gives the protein CASSGGLQETQYF.

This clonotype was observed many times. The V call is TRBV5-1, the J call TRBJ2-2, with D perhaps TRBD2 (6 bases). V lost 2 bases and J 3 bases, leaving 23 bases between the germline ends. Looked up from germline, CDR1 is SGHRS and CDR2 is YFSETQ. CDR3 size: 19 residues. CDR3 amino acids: CASSFGAGLSAVDTGELFF. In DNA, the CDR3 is TGCGCCAGCAGCTTTGGGGCGGGACTCTCCGCCGTGGACACCGGGGAGCTGTTTTTT.

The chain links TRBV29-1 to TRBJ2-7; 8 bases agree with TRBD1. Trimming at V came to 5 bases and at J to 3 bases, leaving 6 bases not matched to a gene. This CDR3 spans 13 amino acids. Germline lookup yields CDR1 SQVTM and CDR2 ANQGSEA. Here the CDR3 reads CSVRTGSRYEQYF. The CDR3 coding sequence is TGCAGCGTTAGGACAGGGTCGCGCTACGAGCAGTACTTC.

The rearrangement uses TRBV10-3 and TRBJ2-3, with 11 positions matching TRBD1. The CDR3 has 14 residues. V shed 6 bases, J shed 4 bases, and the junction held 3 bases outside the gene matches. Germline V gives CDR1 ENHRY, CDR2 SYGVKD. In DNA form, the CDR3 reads TGTGCCATCAGGGGACAGGGGGGGCCAGATACGCAGTATTTT. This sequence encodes CAIRGQGGPDTQYF.